The clone carrying this T cell receptor beta chain was seen ten or more times. RNA transcripts provided the source from which TCR beta CDR3 regions were amplified. TCR CDR3 underwent first-round RT-PCR with the HTBI primer set. TCRdb recomputed calls from the multiplex PCR reads with MiXCR, one row per CDR3 protein. Of over 500,000 distinct CDR3 sequences listed, around 13% are singletons. This sample is drawn from a study of T cells in Graves' hyperthyroidism and ophthalmopathy. The CDR3 sequence is 15 residues long. In germline, CDR1 is MNHEY, CDR2 SVGEGT. V trimming: 6 bases; J trimming: 5 bases; junction bases outside the gene matches: 8.

This TCR was recovered from a woman aged 40 to 49 with Graves' hyperthyroidism. V is TRBV6-2 or TRBV6-3 and J is TRBJ2-5, with 11 positions matching TRBD2. The material sequenced was blood. CDR3 nucleotide sequence: TGTGCCAGCAGACCTACTAGCGGGAGTATGGAGACCCAGTACTTC. It is translated as CASRPTSGSMETQYF.